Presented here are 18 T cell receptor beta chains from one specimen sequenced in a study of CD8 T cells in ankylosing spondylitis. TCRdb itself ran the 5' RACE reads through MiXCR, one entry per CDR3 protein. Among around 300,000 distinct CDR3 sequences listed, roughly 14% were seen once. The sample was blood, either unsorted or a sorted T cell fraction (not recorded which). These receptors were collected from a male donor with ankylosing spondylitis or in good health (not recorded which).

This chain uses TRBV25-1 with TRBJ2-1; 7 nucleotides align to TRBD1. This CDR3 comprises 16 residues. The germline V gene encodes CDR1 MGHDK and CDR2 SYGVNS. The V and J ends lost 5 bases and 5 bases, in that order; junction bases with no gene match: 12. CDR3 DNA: TGTGCCAGCAGTTCGTTCCAGGGGGACCCCAACAATGAGCAGTTCTTC. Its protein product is CASSSFQGDPNNEQFF.

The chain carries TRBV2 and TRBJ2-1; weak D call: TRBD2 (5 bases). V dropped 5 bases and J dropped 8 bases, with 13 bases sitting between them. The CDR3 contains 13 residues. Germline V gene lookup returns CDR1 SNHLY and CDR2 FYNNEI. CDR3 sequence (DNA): TGTGCCAGCAGTCCGGTGAGGGCATATGAGCAGTTCTTC. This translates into CASSPVRAYEQFF. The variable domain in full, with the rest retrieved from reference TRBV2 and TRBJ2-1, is EPEVTQTPSHQVTQMGQEVILRCVPISNHLYFYWYRQILGQKVEFLVSFYNNEISEKSEIFDDQFSVERPDGSNFTLKIRSTKLEDSAMYFCASSPVRAYEQFFGPGTRLTVL.

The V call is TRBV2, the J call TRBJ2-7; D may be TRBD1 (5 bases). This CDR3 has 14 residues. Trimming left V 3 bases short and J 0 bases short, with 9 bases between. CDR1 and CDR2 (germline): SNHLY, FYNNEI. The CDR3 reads CASSDGHISYEQYF. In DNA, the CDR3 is TGTGCCAGCAGTGACGGACATATCTCCTACGAGCAGTACTTC.

The CDR3 nucleotides read TGTGCCAGCAGCCCGTTACAGGGGGTGATCTATGGCTACACCTTC. This codes for CASSPLQGVIYGYTF. The chain carries TRBV5-5 and TRBJ1-2, with 8 bases that match TRBD1. This CDR3 has 15 residues. The germline CDR1 and CDR2 sequences are SGHKS and YYEKEE (reference sequence). The V and J ends lost 4 bases and 4 bases, in that order; junction bases with no gene match: 9.

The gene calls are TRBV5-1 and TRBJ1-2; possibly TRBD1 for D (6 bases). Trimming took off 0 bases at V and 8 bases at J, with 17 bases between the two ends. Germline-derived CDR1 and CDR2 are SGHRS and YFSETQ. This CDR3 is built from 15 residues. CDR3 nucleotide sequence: TGCGCCAGCAGCTTGGAAAGTTCGGGGGCGCGGGGCTACACCTTC. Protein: CASSLESSGARGYTF. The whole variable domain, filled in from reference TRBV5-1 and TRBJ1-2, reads KAGVTQTPRYLIKTRGQQVTLSCSPISGHRSVSWYQQTPGQGLQFLFEYFSETQRNKGNFPGRFSGRQFSNSRSEMNVSTLELGDSALYLCASSLESSGARGYTFGSGTRLTVV.

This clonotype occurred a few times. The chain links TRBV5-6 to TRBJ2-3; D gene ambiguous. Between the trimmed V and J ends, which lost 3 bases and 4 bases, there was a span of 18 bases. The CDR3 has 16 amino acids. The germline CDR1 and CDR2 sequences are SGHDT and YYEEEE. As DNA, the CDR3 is TGTGCCAGCAGCTCTCAGCGAACAGCGAGAGCAGATACGCAGTATTTT. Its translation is CASSSQRTARADTQYF.

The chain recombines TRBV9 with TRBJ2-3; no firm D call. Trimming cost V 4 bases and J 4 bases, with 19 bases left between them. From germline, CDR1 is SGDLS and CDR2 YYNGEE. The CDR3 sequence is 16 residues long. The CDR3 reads CASSPRPRLGADTQYF. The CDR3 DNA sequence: TGTGCCAGCAGCCCCCGACCCCGGCTGGGCGCAGATACGCAGTATTTT.

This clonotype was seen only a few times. The DNA of the CDR3 is TGTGCCAGCAGTGTACGGCGGGACAGGCTGTATGGCTACACCTTC. It yields the protein CASSVRRDRLYGYTF. The chain has TRBV2 and TRBJ1-2; 8 positions agree with TRBD1. The CDR3 loop spans 15 amino acids. Germline V gene data show CDR1 as SNHLY and CDR2 as FYNNEI. V shed 4 bases and J 5 bases; nucleotides not matched to a gene: 9.

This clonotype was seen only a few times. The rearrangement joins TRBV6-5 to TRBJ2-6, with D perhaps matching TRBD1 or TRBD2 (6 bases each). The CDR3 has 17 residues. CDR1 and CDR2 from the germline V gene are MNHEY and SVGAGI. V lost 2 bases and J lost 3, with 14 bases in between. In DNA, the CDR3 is TGTGCCAGCAGTTACAGCCCCAGGGGACTTGGGGCCAACGTCCTGACTTTC. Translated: CASSYSPRGLGANVLTF.

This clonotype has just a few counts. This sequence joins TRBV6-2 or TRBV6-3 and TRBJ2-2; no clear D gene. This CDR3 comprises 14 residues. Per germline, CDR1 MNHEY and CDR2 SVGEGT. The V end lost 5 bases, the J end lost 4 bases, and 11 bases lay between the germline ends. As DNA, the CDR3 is TGTGCCAGCAGTCGGCCCATAAGCACCGGGGAGCTGTTTTTT. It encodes CASSRPISTGELFF.

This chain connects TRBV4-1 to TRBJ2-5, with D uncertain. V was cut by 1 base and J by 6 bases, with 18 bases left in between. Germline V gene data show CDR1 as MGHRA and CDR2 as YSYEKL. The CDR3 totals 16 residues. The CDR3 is CASSQVPSAMEKTQYF. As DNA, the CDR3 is TGCGCCAGCAGCCAAGTCCCGTCCGCGATGGAAAAGACCCAGTACTTC.

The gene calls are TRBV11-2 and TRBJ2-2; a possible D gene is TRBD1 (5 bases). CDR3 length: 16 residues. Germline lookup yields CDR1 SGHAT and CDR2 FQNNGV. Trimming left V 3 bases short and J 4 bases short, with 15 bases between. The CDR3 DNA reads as TGTGCCAGCAGCTTGGGTTCAGGGATCGGCACCGGGGAGCTGTTTTTT. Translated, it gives CASSLGSGIGTGELFF.

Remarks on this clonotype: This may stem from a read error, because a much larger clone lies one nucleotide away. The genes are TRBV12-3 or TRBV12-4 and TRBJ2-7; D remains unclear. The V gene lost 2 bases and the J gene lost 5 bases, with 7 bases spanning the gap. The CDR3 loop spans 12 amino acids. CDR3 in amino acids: CASSLNPHEQYF. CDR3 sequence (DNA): TGTGCCAGCAGTTTAAACCCCCACGAGCAGTACTTC.

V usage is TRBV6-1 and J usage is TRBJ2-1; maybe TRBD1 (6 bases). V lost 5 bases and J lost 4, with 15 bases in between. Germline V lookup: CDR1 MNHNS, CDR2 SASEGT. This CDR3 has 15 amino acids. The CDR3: CASSPTGSLYNEQFF. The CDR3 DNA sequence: TGTGCCAGCAGTCCTACAGGGTCCCTTTACAATGAGCAGTTCTTC.

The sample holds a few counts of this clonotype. The CDR3: CASSHTGVYTDTQYF. The CDR3 DNA reads TGTGCCAGCAGCCACACCGGGGTCTACACAGATACGCAGTATTTT. This chain connects TRBV3-1 to TRBJ2-3; D perhaps matches TRBD2 (5 bases). There are 15 residues in the CDR3. Germline V gives CDR1 LGHDT, CDR2 YNNKEL (reference sequence). V lost 3 bases and J 2 bases, leaving 12 bases between the germline ends.

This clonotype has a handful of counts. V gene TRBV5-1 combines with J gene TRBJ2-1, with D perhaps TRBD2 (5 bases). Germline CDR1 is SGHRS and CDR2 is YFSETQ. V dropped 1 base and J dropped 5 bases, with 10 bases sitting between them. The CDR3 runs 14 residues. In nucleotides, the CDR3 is TGCGCCAGCAGCTTGCGCGGGTCCGACAATGAGCAGTTCTTC. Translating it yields CASSLRGSDNEQFF.

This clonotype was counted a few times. DNA for the CDR3: TGTGCCAGCAGCCAAGGGCCCACAGCCAAGTTCTTC. Amino acid sequence: CASSQGPTAKFF. V and J are TRBV3-1 and TRBJ2-1; D gene uncertain. The germline V and J ends were trimmed by 1 base and 14 bases, with 12 bases remaining between them. Germline V gene data show CDR1 as LGHDT and CDR2 as YNNKEL (reference sequence). The CDR3 contains 12 residues.

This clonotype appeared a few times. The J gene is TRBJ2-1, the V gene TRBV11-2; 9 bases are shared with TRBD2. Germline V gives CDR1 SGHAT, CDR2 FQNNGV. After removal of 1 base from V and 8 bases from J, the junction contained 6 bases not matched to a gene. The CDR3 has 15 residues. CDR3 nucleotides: TGTGCCAGCAGCTTAGGGACTAGCGAAGTAGATGAGCAGTTCTTC. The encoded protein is CASSLGTSEVDEQFF. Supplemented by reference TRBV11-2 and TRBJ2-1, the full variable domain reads EAGVAQSPRYKIIEKRQSVAFWCNPISGHATLYWYQQILGQGPKLLIQFQNNGVVDDSQLPKDRFSAERLKGVDSTLKIQPAKLEDSAVYLCASSLGTSEVDEQFFGPGTRLTVL.